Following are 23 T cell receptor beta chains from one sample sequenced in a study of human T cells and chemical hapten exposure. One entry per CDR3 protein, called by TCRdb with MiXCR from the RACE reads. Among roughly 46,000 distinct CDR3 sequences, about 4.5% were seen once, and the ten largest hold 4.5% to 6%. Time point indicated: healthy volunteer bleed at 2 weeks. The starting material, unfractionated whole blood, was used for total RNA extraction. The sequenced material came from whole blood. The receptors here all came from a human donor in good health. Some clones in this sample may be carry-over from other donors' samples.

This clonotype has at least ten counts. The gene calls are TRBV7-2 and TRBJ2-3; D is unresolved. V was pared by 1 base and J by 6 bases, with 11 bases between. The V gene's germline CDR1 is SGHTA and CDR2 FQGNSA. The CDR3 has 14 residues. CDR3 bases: TGTGCCAGCAGCTTAGAAACTCCTCCCGATACGCAGTATTTT. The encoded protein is CASSLETPPDTQYF.

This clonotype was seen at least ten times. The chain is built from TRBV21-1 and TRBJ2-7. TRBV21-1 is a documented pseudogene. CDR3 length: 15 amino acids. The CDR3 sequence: CASSKVRSVPYEQYF. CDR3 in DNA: TGTGCCAGCAGCAAAGTCAGGTCCGTACCCTACGAGCAGTACTTC.

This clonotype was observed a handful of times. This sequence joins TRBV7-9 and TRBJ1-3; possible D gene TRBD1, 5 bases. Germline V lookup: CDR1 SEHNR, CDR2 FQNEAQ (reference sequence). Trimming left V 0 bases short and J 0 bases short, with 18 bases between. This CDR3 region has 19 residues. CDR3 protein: CASSLAPLRDGGSGNTIYF. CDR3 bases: TGTGCCAGCAGCTTAGCTCCGCTTAGGGACGGAGGCTCTGGAAACACCATATATTTT.

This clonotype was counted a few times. The CDR3 sequence is CSVGQTYEQYF. The CDR3, as DNA: TGCAGCGTTGGGCAGACCTACGAGCAGTACTTC. This chain uses TRBV29-1 with TRBJ2-7; D not certain. V was trimmed by 4 bases and J by 2 bases, leaving 6 bases between them. In germline, CDR1 is SQVTM, CDR2 ANQGSEA. The CDR3 is made up of 11 amino acids.

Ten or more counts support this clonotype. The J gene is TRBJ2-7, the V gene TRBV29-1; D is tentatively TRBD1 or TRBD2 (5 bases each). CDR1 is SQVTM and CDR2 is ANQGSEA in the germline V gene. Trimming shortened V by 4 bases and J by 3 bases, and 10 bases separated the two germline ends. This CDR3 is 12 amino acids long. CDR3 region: CSVGEGSYEQYF. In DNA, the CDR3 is TGCAGCGTTGGCGAGGGGAGCTACGAGCAGTACTTC.

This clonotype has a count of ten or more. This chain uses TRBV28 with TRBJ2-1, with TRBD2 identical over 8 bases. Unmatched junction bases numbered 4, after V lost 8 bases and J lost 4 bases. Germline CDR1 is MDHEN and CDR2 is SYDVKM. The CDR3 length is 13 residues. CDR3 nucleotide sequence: TGTGCCAGCTATACTAGCGGATACAATGAGCAGTTCTTC. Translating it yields CASYTSGYNEQFF.

The CDR3 protein is CASGSGPKLFF. For the CDR3, the DNA is TGTGCCAGCGGGAGCGGGCCTAAACTGTTTTTT. The chain joins TRBV28 to TRBJ1-4; the D is unclear. Trimming took 8 bases from V and 11 from J, leaving 12 bases between them. Germline V lookup: CDR1 MDHEN, CDR2 SYDVKM. The length of the CDR3 is 11 residues.

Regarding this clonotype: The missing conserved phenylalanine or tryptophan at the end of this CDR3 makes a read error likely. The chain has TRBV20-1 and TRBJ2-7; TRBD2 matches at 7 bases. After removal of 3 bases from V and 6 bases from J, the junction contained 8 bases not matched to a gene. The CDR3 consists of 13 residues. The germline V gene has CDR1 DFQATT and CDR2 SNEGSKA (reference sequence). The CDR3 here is CSASRTSLSEQYS. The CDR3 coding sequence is TGCAGTGCTAGTAGGACTAGTCTCTCCGAGCAGTACTCC.

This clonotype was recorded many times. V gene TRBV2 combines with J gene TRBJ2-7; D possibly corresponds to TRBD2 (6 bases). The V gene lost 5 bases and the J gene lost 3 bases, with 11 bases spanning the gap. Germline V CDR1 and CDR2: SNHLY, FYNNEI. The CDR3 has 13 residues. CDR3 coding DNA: TGTGCCAGCAGTCCCGGGAGAGTCTACGAGCAGTACTTC. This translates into CASSPGRVYEQYF.

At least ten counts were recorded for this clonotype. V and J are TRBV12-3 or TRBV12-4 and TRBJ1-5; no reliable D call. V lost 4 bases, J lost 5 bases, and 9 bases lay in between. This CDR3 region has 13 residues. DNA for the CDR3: TGTGCCAGCAGTTCTGCGACTCATCAGCCCCAGCATTTT. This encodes CASSSATHQPQHF.

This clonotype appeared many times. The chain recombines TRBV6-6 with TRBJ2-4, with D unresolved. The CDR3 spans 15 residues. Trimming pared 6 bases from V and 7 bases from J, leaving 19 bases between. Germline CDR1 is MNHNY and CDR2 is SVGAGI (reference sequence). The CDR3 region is CASSPSHVQANIQYF. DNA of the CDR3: TGTGCCAGCAGCCCCTCACACGTCCAGGCTAACATTCAGTACTTC.

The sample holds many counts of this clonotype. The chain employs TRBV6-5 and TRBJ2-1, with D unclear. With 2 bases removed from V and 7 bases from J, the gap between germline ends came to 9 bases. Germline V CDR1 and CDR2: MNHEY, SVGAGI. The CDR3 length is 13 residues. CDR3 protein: CASSYGLENEQFF. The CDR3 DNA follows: TGTGCCAGCAGTTACGGGTTGGAAAATGAGCAGTTCTTC.

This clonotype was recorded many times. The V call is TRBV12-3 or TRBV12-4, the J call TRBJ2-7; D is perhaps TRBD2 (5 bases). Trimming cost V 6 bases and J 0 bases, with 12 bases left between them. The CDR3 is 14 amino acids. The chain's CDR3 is CASRPGRASYEQYF. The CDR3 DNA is TGTGCCAGCAGGCCGGGAAGGGCCTCCTACGAGCAGTACTTC.

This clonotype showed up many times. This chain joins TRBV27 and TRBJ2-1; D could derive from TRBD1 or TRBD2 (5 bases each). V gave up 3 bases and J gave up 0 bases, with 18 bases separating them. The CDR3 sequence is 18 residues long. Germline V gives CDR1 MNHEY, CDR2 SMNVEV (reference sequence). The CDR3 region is CASSFFLRGIGSYNEQFF. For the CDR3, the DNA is TGTGCCAGCAGTTTTTTTTTGAGGGGAATCGGCTCCTACAATGAGCAGTTCTTC.

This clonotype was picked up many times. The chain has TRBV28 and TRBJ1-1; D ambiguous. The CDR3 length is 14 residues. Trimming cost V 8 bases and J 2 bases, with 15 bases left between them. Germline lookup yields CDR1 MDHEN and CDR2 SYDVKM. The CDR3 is CASRTSWDNTEAFF. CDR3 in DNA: TGTGCCAGCCGAACTTCATGGGATAACACTGAAGCTTTCTTT.

The CDR3 DNA follows: TGTGCCAGCAGTTCGCTTGGGCTAGCGGACTCCTACGAGCAGTACTTC. This encodes CASSSLGLADSYEQYF. The chain uses TRBV28 and TRBJ2-7, with 7 nucleotides matching TRBD2. The CDR3 totals 16 residues. Germline CDR1 MDHEN, CDR2 SYDVKM. V lost 4 bases, J lost 0 bases, and 9 bases stayed unmatched. Looking up the rest from reference TRBV28 and TRBJ2-7 gives the full variable domain: DVKVTQSSRYLVKRTGEKVFLECVQDMDHENMFWYRQDPGLGLRLIYFSYDVKMKEKGDIPEGYSVSREKKERFSLILESASTNQTSMYLCASSSLGLADSYEQYFGPGTRLTVT.

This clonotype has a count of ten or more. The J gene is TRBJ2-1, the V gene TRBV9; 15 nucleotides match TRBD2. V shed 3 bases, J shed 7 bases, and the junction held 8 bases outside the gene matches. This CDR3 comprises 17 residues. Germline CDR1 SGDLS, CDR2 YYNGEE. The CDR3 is CASSARTSGRVGNEQFF. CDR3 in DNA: TGTGCCAGCAGCGCCCGGACTAGCGGGAGGGTTGGTAATGAGCAGTTCTTC.

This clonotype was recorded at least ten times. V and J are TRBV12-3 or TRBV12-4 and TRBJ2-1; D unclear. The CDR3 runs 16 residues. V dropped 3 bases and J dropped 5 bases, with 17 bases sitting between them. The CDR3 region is CASSFYAGTLNNEQFF. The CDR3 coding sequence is TGTGCCAGCAGTTTCTACGCCGGAACCTTAAACAATGAGCAGTTCTTC.

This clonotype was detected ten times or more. In DNA, the CDR3 is TGCGCCAGCAGCTTGGGGGCTAGCGGACGAACAGATACGCAGTATTTT. Amino acid sequence: CASSLGASGRTDTQYF. The chain employs TRBV5-1 and TRBJ2-3; 7 nucleotides line up with TRBD2. The germline gives CDR1 SGHRS, CDR2 YFSETQ. The CDR3 loop spans 16 amino acids. With V trimmed by 0 bases and J by 3 bases, 7 bases remained unmatched.

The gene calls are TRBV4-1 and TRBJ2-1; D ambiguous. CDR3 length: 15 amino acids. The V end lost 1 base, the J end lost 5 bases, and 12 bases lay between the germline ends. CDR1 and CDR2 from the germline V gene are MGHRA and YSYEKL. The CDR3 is CASSQVTRLNNEQFF. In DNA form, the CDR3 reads TGCGCCAGCAGCCAAGTCACCCGGCTGAACAATGAGCAGTTCTTC.

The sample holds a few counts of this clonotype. The CDR3: CASSPPQGSSYNEQFF. The CDR3 bases are TGTGCCAGCTCACCGCCCCAGGGGAGCTCCTACAATGAGCAGTTCTTC. The rearrangement joins TRBV18 to TRBJ2-1, with a tentative D call TRBD1 (6 bases). Trimming took 3 bases from V and 0 from J, leaving 12 bases between them. The CDR3 totals 16 residues. The germline gives CDR1 KGHSH, CDR2 LQKENI.

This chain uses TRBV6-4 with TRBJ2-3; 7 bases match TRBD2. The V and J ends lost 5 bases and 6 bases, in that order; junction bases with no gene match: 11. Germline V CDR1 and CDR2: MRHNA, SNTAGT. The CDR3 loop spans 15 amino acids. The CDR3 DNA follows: TGTGCCAGCAGTAATCTAGCGGAGGGATCGGATACGCAGTATTTT. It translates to CASSNLAEGSDTQYF.

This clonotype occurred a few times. The CDR3 sequence is CASSLNFPQAFF. The CDR3 DNA follows: TGTGCCAGCAGTCTTAATTTCCCTCAAGCTTTCTTT. The chain has TRBV6-1 and TRBJ1-1; D is unresolved. CDR1 is MNHNS, CDR2 SASEGT, per germline. The CDR3 covers 12 residues. Trimming stripped 5 bases from V and 9 bases from J, with 13 bases between.